A selection of T cell receptor beta chains follows, all from one sample in a study of regulatory T cells in long-lasting Graves disease. MiXCR, applied by TCRdb to the multiplex PCR reads, yields one record per CDR3 protein. The sample lists about 420,000 distinct CDR3 sequences, around 15% occurring once. The sample was also reused in another study, on T cells in Graves' hyperthyroidism and ophthalmopathy.

The sample was peripheral blood mononuclear cells (PBMCs), taken at new diagnosis, from a patient treated with antithyroid drugs. Source of these receptors: a woman aged 18 to 35 with Graves disease. Each CDR3 is given with its conserved first and last residue. The order of the fields is J gene, V gene, clone size, D gene, CDR3 DNA, CDR3 protein. A D gene is named only where the DNA matches it firmly. The size entry is marked missing in some rows and otherwise reads once, few, many or a size class.

TRBJ1-2 | TRBV7-8 | few | TRBD1 | TGCGCCAGCAGCCAAGATCGTCGACAGGGCCTTTATGGCTACACCTTC | CASSQDRRQGLYGYTF
TRBJ2-5 | TRBV12-3/TRBV12-4 | many | NA | TGTGCCAGCAGTTTGTTCGCAGAGACCCAGTACTTC | CASSLFAETQYF
TRBJ1-5 | TRBV18 | few | TRBD1 | TGTGCCAGCAGAGGGGGCAGTGTGAGCAATCAGCCCCAGCATTTT | CASRGGSVSNQPQHF
TRBJ2-3 | TRBV28 | many | NA | TGTGCCAGCAGTTCTCCTCGGGGTAGTTCCTTCACAGATACGCAGTATTTT | CASSSPRGSSFTDTQYF
TRBJ2-1 | TRBV12-3/TRBV12-4 | many | NA | TGTGCCAGCAGTAAAGTGGTGGGGTACAATGAGCAGTTCTTC | CASSKVVGYNEQFF
TRBJ2-2 | TRBV2 | many | NA | TGTGCCAGCTTTAGGGCGAACACCGGGGAGCTGTTTTTT | CASFRANTGELFF
TRBJ2-3 | TRBV5-6 | NA | NA | TGTGCCAGCAGCCCGGTAGGAGAAATCACAGATACGCAGTATTTT | CASSPVGEITDTQYF
TRBJ2-2 | TRBV28 | NA | TRBD2 | TGTGCCAGCAGTCTTTTACCCGGGACTAGCGGGTTCGGGGAGCTGTTTTTT | CASSLLPGTSGFGELFF
TRBJ2-1 | TRBV19 | many | NA | TGTGCCAGTAGTATTCGGCGGGACTCCTACAATGAGCAGTTCTTC | CASSIRRDSYNEQFF
TRBJ2-7 | TRBV10-3 | once | TRBD1 | TGTGCCATCAGTATGGACAGGGGTGACGACGAGCAGTACTTC | CAISMDRGDDEQYF
TRBJ2-1 | TRBV3-1 | many | TRBD1 | TGTGCCAGCAGCCCCCGGACAGGGAATGAGCAGTTCTTC | CASSPRTGNEQFF
TRBJ2-7 | TRBV2 | NA | TRBD2 | TGTGCCAGCAGGCGGACTAGCGGGAGGTACGAGCAGTACTTC | CASRRTSGRYEQYF
TRBJ2-3 | TRBV7-3 | NA | TRBD2 | TGTGCCAGCAGCTCAGCGGCGGGGGTAGATACGCAGTATTTT | CASSSAAGVDTQYF
TRBJ2-7 | TRBV28 | many | NA | TGTGCCAGCAGTTTAAGGGTTGGCGAGCAGTACTTC | CASSLRVGEQYF
TRBJ2-1 | TRBV20-1 | many | NA | TGCAGTGCTAGAGGACCCGCCCATGAGCAGTTCTTC | CSARGPAHEQFF
TRBJ2-1 | TRBV6-2/TRBV6-3 | NA | NA | TGTGCCAGCAGTTACTCCACAGGGACCAATCTAATCAATGTGCAGTTCTTC | CASSYSTGTNLINVQFF
TRBJ2-3 | TRBV7-9 | NA | NA | TGTGCCAGCAGCCTCCCCTTTAGCGGATCTAGCACAGATACGCAGTATTTT | CASSLPFSGSSTDTQYF
TRBJ2-7 | TRBV12-3/TRBV12-4 | NA | TRBD1 | TGTGCCAGCCGGCCCGGGACAGGTGGCCACGAGCAGTACTTC | CASRPGTGGHEQYF
TRBJ1-2 | TRBV3-1 | NA | NA | TGTGCCAGCAGCCAAGGATGGCGCGGGGGCTACACCTTC | CASSQGWRGGYTF
TRBJ2-7 | TRBV7-3 | many | TRBD1 | TGTGCCAGCAGCTCCCCTGGGACAGGGGACGAGCAGTACTTC | CASSSPGTGDEQYF
TRBJ1-5 | TRBV7-2 | many | NA | TGTGCCAGCAGCTTAGTCACGGGGGCCCAGCATTTT | CASSLVTGAQHF
TRBJ2-1 | TRBV28 | many | TRBD2 | TGTGCCAGCAGTTTACGACTAGCCTTGGGCAATGAGCAGTTCTTC | CASSLRLALGNEQFF
TRBJ2-7 | TRBV6-1 | few | NA | TGTGCCAGCAGGAGCTCGGGAGCCCCATTCACCGACGAGCAGTACTTC | CASRSSGAPFTDEQYF
TRBJ2-2 | TRBV28 | few | NA | TGTGCCAGCAGCTTAACGAGTTACACCGGGGAGCTGTTTTTT | CASSLTSYTGELFF
TRBJ1-5 | TRBV20-1 | NA | TRBD1 | TGCAGTGCTCCGGACAGGGGACGCGATCAGCCCCAGCATTTT | CSAPDRGRDQPQHF
TRBJ1-2 | TRBV24-1 | NA | NA | TGTGCCACCTGCCGTTCCCTCCGACAGGTTGATGGCTACACCTTC | CATCRSLRQVDGYTF
TRBJ2-7 | TRBV3-1 | NA | NA | TGTGCCAGCAGCCAGACGGAAGAGGGCCCGTACGAGCAGTACTTC | CASSQTEEGPYEQYF
TRBJ2-1 | TRBV2 | few | NA | TGTGCCAGCAGTGAAGAAGGGCAGGTTGGGTCTGGGTTC | CASSEEGQVGSGF
TRBJ2-7 | TRBV28 | many | NA | TGTGCCAGCAGTTTTTGGGTCTCCGAGCAGTACTTC | CASSFWVSEQYF
TRBJ1-3 | TRBV25-1 | few | NA | TGTGCCAGCAGTGAAGGGTCGGGGGGGACTGGAAACACCATATATTTT | CASSEGSGGTGNTIYF
TRBJ2-4 | TRBV5-6 | few | TRBD1 | TGTGCCAGCAGCTTTGGAGGGGCAGGGGGCTTGTCTTCCCAGTACTTC | CASSFGGAGGLSSQYF
TRBJ2-2 | TRBV19 | few | TRBD2 | TGTGCCAGTATGACTAGCGGGAGTGTCGGGGAGCTGTTTTTT | CASMTSGSVGELFF
TRBJ1-1 | TRBV20-1 | many | NA | TGCAGTGCCACGGACACCCGTTTGTCCGTGAACACTGAAGCTTTCTTT | CSATDTRLSVNTEAFF
TRBJ2-5 | TRBV5-1 | NA | TRBD2 | TGCGCCAGCAGCGGGGGACTAGCGGGAAGACCTAGAGAGACCCAGTACTTC | CASSGGLAGRPRETQYF
TRBJ2-3 | TRBV2 | many | TRBD2 | TGTGCCAGCATAGGGTTAACTAGCGGTCAGGATACGCAGTATTTT | CASIGLTSGQDTQYF
TRBJ1-4 | TRBV14 | few | NA | TGTGCCAGCAGCCAAGGAGGAGATGGAAAACTGTTTTTT | CASSQGGDGKLFF
TRBJ2-6 | TRBV7-3 | NA | TRBD1 | TGTGCCAGCAGCCCAGACAGGGGGGTCGGTAGCTCTGGGGCCAACGTCCTGACTTTC | CASSPDRGVGSSGANVLTF
TRBJ2-1 | TRBV19 | NA | NA | TGTGCCAGTAGCCTCAGTCCTTTACCCTACAATGAGCAGTTCTTC | CASSLSPLPYNEQFF
TRBJ1-5 | TRBV30 | few | NA | TGTGCCTGGAGTGCAGGTCTTCGGAGTCAGCCCCAGCATTTT | CAWSAGLRSQPQHF
TRBJ2-7 | TRBV28 | many | NA | TGTGCCAGCCTCCTTCAGGGGGGGGCCTACGAGCAGTACTTC | CASLLQGGAYEQYF
TRBJ2-7 | TRBV15 | many | TRBD2 | TGTGCCACCAGCAGCCTGCGGGAGGGTTACGAGCAGTACTTC | CATSSLREGYEQYF
TRBJ1-4 | TRBV19 | NA | TRBD1 | TGTGCCAGTACCCTGACAGGGGAGGATGAAAAACTGTTTTTT | CASTLTGEDEKLFF
TRBJ2-1 | TRBV10-2 | NA | TRBD2 | TGCGCCAGCGAGGGCGGGAGCTACAATGAGCAGTTCTTC | CASEGGSYNEQFF
TRBJ2-3 | TRBV7-2 | many | NA | TGTGCCAGCCTTCGGGGGAGTAGATTAGATACGCAGTATTTT | CASLRGSRLDTQYF
TRBJ2-2 | TRBV3-1 | many | NA | TGTGCCAGCCCCGAACCGACGGCATCCGCTTATCGAAAAACCGGGGAGCTGTTTTTT | CASPEPTASAYRKTGELFF
TRBJ1-3 | TRBV11-2 | few | NA | TGTGCCAGCAGTTACTATCCACAGGGATATTCTGGAAACACCATATATTTT | CASSYYPQGYSGNTIYF
TRBJ2-7 | TRBV28 | NA | NA | TGTGCCAGCAGTCCGAGCAGGCCGCTCGAGCAGTACTTC | CASSPSRPLEQYF
TRBJ2-3 | TRBV2 | many | TRBD2 | TGTGCAGGAGGAGGCCTAGCGGGAGGGGCAGATACGCAGTATTTT | CAGGGLAGGADTQYF
TRBJ2-2 | TRBV6-1 | few | NA | TGTGCCAGCGCCTGGAACACCGGGGAGCTGTTTTTT | CASAWNTGELFF
TRBJ1-1 | TRBV7-2 | NA | NA | TGTGCCAGCAGCTTAGTCCGGACGGTGAACACTGAAGCTTTCTTT | CASSLVRTVNTEAFF
TRBJ1-2 | TRBV28 | few | NA | TGTGCCAGCAGTTCGGGACCTCTCTATGGCCACACCTTT | CASSSGPLYGHTF
TRBJ2-2 | TRBV20-1 | few | NA | TGCAGTGCTAATCGGAACACCGGGGAGCTGTTTTTT | CSANRNTGELFF